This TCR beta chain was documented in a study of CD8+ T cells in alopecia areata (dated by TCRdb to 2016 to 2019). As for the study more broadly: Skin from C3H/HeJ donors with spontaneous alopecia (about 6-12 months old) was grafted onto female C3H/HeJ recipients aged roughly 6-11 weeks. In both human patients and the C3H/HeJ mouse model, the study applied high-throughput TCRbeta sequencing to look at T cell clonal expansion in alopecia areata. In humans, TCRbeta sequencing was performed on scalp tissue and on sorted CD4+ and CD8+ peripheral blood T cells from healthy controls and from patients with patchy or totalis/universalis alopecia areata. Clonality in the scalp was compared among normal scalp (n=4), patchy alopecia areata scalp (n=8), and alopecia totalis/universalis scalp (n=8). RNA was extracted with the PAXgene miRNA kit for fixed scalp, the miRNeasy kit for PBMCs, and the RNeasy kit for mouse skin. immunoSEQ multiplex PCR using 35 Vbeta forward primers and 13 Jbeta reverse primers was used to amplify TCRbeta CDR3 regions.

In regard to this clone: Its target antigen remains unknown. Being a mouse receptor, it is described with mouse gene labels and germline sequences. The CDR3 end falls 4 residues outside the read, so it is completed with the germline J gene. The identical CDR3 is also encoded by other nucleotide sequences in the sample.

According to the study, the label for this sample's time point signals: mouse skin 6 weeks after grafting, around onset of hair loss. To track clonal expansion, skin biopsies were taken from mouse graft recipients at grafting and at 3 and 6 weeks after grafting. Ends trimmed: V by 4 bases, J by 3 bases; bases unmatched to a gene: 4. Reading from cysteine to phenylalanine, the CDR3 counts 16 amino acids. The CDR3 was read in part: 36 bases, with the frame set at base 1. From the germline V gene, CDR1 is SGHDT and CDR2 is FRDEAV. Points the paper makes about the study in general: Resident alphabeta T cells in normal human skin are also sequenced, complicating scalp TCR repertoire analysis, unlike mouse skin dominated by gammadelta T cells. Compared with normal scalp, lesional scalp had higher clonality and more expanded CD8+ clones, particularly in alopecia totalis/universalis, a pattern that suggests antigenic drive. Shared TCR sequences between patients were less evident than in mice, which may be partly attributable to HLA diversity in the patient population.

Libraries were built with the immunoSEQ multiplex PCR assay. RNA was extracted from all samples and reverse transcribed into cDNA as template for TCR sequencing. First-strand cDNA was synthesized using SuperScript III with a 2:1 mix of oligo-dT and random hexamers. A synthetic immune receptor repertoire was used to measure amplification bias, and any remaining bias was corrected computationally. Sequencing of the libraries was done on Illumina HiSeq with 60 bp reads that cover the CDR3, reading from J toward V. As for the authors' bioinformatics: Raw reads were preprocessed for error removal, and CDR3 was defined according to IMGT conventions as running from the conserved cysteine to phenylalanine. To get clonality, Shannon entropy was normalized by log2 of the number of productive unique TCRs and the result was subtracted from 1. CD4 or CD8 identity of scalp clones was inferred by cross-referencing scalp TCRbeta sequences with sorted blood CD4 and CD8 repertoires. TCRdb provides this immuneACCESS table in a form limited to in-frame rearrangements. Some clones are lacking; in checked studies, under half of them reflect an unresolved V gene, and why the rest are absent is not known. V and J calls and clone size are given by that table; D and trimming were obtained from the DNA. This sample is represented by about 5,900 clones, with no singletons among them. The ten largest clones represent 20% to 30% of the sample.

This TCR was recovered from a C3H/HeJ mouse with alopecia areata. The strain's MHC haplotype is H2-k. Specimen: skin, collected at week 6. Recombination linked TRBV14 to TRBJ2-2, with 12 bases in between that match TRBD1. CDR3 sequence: CASSPGTGGHTGQLYF. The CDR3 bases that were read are TGTGCCAGCAGTCCCGGGACAGGGGGCCACACCGGG.